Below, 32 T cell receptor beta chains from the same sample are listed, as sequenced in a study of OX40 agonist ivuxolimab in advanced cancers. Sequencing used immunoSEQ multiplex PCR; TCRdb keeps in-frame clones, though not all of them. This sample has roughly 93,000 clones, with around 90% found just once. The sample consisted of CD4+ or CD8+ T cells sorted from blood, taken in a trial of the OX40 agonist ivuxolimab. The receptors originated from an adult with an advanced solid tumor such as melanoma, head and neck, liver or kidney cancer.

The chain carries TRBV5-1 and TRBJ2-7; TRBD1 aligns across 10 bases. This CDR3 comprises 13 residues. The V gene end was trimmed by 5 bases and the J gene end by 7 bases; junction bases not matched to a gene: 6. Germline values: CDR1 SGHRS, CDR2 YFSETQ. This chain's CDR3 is CASSGTGDREQYF. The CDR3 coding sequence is TGCGCCAGCAGTGGGACAGGGGATAGGGAGCAGTACTTC.

The CDR3 region has the DNA TGTGCCAGCAGCTTGGGGTCAGGGGCAACTAATGAAAAACTGTTTTTT. Translation: CASSLGSGATNEKLFF. The rearrangement joins TRBV7-6 to TRBJ1-4, with D possibly TRBD1 on 6 matching bases. V lost 3 bases to trimming and J lost 0 bases, with 11 bases between them. CDR1 and CDR2 (germline): SGHVS, FNYEAQ. This CDR3 has 16 residues.

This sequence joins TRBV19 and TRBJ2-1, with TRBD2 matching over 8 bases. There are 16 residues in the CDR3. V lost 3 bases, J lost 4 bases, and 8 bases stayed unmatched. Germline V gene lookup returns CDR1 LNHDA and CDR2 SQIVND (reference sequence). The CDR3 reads CASSILAGLRYNEQFF. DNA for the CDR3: TGTGCCAGTAGTATTCTAGCGGGCCTAAGATACAATGAGCAGTTCTTC.

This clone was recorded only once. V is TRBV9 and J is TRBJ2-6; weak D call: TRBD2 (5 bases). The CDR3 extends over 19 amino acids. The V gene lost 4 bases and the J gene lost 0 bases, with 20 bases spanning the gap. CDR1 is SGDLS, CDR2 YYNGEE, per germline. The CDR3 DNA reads TGTGCCAGCAGCCGTAGCCTCCTAGCTGAATACTCTGGGGCCAACGTCCTGACTTTC. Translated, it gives CASSRSLLAEYSGANVLTF.

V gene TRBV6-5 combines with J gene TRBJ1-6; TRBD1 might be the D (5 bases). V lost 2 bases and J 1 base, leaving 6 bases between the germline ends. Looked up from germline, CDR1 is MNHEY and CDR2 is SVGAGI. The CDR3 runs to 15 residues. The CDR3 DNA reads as TGTGCCAGCAGTTACAGGGGTTCCTATAATTCACCCCTCCACTTT. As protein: CASSYRGSYNSPLHF.

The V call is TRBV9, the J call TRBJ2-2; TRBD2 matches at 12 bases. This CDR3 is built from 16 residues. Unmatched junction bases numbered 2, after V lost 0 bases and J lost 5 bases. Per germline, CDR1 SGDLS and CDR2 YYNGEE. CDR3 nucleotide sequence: TGTGCCAGCAGCGTAGCTAGCGGGGGGGCGACCGGGGAGCTGTTTTTT. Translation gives CASSVASGGATGELFF. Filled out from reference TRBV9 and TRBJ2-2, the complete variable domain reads DSGVTQTPKHLITATGQRVTLRCSPRSGDLSVYWYQQSLDQGLQFLIQYYNGEERAKGNILERFSAQQFPDLHSELNLSSLELGDSALYFCASSVASGGATGELFFGEGSRLTVL.

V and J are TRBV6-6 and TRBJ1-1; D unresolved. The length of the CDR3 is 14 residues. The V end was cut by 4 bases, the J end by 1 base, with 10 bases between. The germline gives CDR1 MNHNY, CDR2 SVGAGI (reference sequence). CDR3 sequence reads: CASSWQSTNTEAFF. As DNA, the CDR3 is TGTGCCAGCAGTTGGCAGAGCACGAACACTGAAGCTTTCTTT.

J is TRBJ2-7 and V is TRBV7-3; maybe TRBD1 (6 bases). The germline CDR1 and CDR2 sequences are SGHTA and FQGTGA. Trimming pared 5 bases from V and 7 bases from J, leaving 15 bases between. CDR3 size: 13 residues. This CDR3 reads CASSINRDTEQYF. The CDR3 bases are TGTGCCAGCAGCATAAACCGGGACACGGAGCAGTACTTC.

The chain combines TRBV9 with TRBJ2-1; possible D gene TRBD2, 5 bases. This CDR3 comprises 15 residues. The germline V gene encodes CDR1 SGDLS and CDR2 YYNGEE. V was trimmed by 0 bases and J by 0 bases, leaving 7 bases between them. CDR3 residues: CASSVGETSYNEQFF. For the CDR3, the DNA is TGTGCCAGCAGCGTAGGGGAGACCTCCTACAATGAGCAGTTCTTC.

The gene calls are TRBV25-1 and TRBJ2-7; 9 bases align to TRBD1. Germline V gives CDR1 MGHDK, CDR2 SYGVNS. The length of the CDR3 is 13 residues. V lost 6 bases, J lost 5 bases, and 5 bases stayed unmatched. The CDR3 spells CASRPTGGHEQYF. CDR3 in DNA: TGTGCCAGCAGGCCCACAGGGGGCCACGAGCAGTACTTC.

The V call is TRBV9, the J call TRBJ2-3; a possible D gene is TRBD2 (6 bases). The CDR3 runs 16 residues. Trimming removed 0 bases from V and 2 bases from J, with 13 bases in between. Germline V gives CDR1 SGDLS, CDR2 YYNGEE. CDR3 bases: TGTGCCAGCAGCGTAGGAGGCGGGGCTATCACAGATACGCAGTATTTT. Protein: CASSVGGGAITDTQYF.

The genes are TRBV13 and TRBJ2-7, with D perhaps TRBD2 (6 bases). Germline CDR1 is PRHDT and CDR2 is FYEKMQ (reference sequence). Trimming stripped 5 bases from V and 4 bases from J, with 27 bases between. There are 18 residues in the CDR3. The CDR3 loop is CASSEVTATSKGIYEQYF. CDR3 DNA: TGTGCCAGCAGCGAAGTAACTGCGACTAGTAAGGGGATATACGAGCAGTACTTC.

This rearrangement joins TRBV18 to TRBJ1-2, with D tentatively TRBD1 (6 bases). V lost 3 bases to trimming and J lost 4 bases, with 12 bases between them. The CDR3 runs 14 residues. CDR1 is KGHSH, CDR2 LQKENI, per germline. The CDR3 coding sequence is TGTGCCAGCTCACCTGGACAACAGGGCTATGGCTACACCTTC. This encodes CASSPGQQGYGYTF.

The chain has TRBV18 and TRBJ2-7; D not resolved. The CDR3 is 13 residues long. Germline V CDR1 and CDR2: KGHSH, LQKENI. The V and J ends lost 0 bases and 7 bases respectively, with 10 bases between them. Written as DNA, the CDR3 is TGTGCCAGCTCACCACCGGCAAGACCTGAGCAGTACTTC. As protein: CASSPPARPEQYF. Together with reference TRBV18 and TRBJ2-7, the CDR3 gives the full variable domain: NAGVMQNPRHLVRRRGQEARLRCSPMKGHSHVYWYRQLPEEGLKFMVYLQKENIIDESGMPKERFSAEFPKEGPSILRIQQVVRGDSAAYFCASSPPARPEQYFGPGTRLTVT.

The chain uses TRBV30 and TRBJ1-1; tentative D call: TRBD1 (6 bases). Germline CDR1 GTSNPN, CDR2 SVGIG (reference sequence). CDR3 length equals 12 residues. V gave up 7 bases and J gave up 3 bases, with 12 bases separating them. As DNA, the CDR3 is TGTGCCTCAGACAGGTCGCACACTGAAGCTTTCTTT. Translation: CASDRSHTEAFF.

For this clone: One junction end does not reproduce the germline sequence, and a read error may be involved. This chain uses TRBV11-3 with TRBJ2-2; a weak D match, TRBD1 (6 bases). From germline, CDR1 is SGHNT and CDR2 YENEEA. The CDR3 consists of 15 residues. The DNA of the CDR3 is TGTGCCAGCAGCTTGATTGAAGGGGACACCGGGAAGCTGTTTTTT. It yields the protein CASSLIEGDTGKLFF.

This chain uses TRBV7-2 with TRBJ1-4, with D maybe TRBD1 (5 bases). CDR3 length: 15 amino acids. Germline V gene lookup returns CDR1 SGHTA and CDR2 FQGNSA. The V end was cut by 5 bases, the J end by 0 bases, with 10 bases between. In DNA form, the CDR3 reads TGTGCCAGCAGCATTGACAGAGCAACTAATGAAAAACTGTTTTTT. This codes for CASSIDRATNEKLFF.

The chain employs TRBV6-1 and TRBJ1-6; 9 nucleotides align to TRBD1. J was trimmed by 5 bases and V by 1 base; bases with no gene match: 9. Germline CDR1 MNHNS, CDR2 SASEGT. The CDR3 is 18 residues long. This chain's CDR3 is CASSEVGTGKADNSPLHF. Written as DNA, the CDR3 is TGTGCCAGCAGTGAAGTGGGGACAGGGAAGGCCGATAATTCACCCCTCCACTTT.

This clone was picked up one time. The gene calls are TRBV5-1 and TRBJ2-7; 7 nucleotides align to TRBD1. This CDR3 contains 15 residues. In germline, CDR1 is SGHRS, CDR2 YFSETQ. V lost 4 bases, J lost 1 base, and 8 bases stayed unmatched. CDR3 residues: CASSPGQDLSYEQYF. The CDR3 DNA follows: TGCGCCAGCAGCCCCGGACAGGACCTATCCTACGAGCAGTACTTC.

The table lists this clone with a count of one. The CDR3 region has the DNA TGTGCCAGCAGCTGGCAGGGTGGCTATGGCTACACCTTC. This encodes CASSWQGGYGYTF. V is TRBV5-4 and J is TRBJ1-2; D is possibly TRBD1 (5 bases). Germline CDR1 and CDR2: SGHNT and YYREEE (reference sequence). V lost 3 bases, J lost 4 bases, and 10 bases lay in between. The CDR3 is made up of 13 amino acids. Together with reference TRBV5-4 and TRBJ1-2, the CDR3 gives the full variable domain: ETGVTQSPTHLIKTRGQQVTLRCSSQSGHNTVSWYQQALGQGPQFIFQYYREEENGRGNFPPRFSGLQFPNYSSELNVNALELDDSALYLCASSWQGGYGYTFGSGTRLTVV.

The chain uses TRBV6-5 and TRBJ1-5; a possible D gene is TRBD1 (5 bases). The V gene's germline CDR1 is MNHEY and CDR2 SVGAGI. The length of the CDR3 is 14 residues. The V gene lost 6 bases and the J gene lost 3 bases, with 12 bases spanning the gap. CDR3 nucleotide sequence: TGTGCCAGCAGCCTTACAGGCCTCAATCAGCCCCAGCATTTT. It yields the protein CASSLTGLNQPQHF.

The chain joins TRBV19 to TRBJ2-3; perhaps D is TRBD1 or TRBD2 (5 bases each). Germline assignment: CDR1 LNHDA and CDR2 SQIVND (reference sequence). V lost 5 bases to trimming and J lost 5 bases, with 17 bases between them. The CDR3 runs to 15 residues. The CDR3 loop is CASSPNRDPGDTQYF. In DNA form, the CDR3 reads TGTGCCAGTAGTCCCAACCGGGACCCTGGAGATACGCAGTATTTT.

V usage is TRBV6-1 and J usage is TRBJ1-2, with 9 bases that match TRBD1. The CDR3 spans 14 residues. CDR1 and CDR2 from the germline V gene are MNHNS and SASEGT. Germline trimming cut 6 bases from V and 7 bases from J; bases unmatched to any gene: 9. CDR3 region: CASRATGGGGGYTF. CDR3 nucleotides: TGTGCCAGCAGGGCAACAGGGGGCGGTGGTGGCTACACCTTC.

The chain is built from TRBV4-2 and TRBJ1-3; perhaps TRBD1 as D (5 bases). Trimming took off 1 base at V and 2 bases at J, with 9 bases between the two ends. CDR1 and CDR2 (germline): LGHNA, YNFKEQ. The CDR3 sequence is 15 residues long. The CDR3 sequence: CASSQVQATGNTIYF. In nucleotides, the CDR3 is TGTGCCAGCAGCCAAGTACAGGCAACTGGAAACACCATATATTTT.

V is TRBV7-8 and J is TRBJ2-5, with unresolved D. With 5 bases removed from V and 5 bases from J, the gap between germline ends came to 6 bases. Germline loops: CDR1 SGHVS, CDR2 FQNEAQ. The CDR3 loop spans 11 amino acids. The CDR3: CASSPQETQYF. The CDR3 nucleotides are TGTGCCAGCAGCCCGCAGGAGACCCAGTACTTC.

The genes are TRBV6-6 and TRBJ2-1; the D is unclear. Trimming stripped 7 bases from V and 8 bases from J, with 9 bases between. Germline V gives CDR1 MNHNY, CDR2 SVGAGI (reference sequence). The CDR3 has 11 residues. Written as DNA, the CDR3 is TGTGCCAGCACCACCGACTATGAGCAGTTCTTC. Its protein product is CASTTDYEQFF.

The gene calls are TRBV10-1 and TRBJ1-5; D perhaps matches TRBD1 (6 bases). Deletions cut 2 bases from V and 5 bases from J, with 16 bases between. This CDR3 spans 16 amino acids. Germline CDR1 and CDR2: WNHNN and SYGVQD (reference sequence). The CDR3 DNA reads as TGCGCCAGCAGTGAGAACCGAGGGGACAAAGATCAGCCCCAGCATTTT. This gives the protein CASSENRGDKDQPQHF.

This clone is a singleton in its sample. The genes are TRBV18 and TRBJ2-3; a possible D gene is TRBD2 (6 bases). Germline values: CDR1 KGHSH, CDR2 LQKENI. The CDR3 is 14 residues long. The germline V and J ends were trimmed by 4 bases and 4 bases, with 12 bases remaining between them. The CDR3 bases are TGTGCCAGCTCACAACCGGGGAGGCCAGATACGCAGTATTTT. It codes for CASSQPGRPDTQYF.

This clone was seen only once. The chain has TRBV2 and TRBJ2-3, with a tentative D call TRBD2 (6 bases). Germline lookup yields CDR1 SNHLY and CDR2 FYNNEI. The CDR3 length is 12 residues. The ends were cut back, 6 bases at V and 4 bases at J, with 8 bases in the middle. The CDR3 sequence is CASRSGADTQYF. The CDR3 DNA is TGTGCCAGCAGATCGGGGGCAGATACGCAGTATTTT. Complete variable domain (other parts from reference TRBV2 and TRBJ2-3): EPEVTQTPSHQVTQMGQEVILRCVPISNHLYFYWYRQILGQKVEFLVSFYNNEISEKSEIFDDQFSVERPDGSNFTLKIRSTKLEDSAMYFCASRSGADTQYFGPGTRLTVL.

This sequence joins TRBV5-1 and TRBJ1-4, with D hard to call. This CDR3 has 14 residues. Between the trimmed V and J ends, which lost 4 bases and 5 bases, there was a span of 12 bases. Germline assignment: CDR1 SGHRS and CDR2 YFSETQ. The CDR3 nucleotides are TGCGCCAGCAGCCCACCGGGCCGGAATGAAAAACTGTTTTTT. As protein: CASSPPGRNEKLFF.

The CDR3 reads CASSWDPTDTQYF. The CDR3 bases are TGCGCCAGCAGCTGGGACCCCACAGATACGCAGTATTTT. The chain recombines TRBV5-1 with TRBJ2-3; D may be TRBD1 or TRBD2 (5 bases each). CDR1 and CDR2 from the germline V gene are SGHRS and YFSETQ. Trimming took off 3 bases at V and 2 bases at J, with 7 bases between the two ends. The CDR3 extends over 13 amino acids.

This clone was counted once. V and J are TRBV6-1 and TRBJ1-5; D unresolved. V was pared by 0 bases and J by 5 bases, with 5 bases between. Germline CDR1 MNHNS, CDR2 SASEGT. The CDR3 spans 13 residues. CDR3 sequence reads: CASSEAGHQPQHF. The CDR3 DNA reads TGTGCCAGCAGTGAAGCGGGTCATCAGCCCCAGCATTTT.